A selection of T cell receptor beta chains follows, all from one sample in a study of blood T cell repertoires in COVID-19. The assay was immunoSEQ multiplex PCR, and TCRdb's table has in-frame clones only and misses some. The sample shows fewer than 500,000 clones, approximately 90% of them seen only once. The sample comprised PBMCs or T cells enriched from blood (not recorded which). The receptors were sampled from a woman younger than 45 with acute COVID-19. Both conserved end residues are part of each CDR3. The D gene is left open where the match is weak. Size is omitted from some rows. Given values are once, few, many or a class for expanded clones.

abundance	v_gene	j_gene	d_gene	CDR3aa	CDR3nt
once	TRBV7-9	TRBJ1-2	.	CASSPTGYGYTF	TGTGCCAGCAGCCCTACAGGCTATGGCTACACCTTC
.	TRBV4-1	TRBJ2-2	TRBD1	CASSHRDSLMGELFF	TGCGCCAGCAGCCACCGGGACAGTCTTATGGGGGAGCTGTTTTTT
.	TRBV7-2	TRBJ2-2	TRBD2	CASSFAGGETGELFF	TGTGCCAGCAGCTTTGCGGGGGGGGAAACCGGGGAGCTGTTTTTT
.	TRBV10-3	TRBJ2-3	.	CAISESFPDTQYF	TGTGCCATCAGTGAGTCCTTCCCAGATACGCAGTATTTT
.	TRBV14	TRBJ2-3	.	CASSQEMTGGRADTQYF	TGTGCCAGCAGCCAAGAGATGACCGGGGGTAGGGCAGATACGCAGTATTTT
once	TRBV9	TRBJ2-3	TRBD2	CASSLQPLAGGRTDTQYF	TGTGCCAGCAGCCTTCAACCCCTAGCGGGGGGGCGAACAGATACGCAGTATTTT
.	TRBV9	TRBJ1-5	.	CASSVWRSNQPQHF	TGTGCCAGCAGCGTTTGGAGGAGCAATCAGCCCCAGCATTTT
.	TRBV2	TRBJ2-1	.	CASSGDSYNEQFF	TGTGCCAGCTCCGGTGACTCCTACAATGAGCAGTTCTTC
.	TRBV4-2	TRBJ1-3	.	CASSQVQGNGGNTIYF	TGTGCCAGCAGCCAAGTACAGGGAAATGGAGGAAACACCATATATTTT
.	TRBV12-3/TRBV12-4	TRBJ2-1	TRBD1	CATLQGLGNEQFF	TGTGCCACCCTACAGGGGCTGGGTAATGAGCAGTTCTTC
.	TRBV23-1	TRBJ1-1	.	CASSQSRAGKLTEAFF	TGCGCCAGCAGTCAATCCAGAGCAGGGAAGCTCACTGAAGCTTTCTTT
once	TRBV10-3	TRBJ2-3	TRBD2	CAIRRLAGSTDTQYF	TGTGCCATCAGGCGACTAGCGGGGAGTACAGATACGCAGTATTTT
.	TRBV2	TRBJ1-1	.	CASTGLGGTEAFF	TGTGCCAGCACCGGGTTAGGAGGCACTGAAGCTTTCTTT
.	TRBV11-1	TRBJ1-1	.	CASSSPPTSSTEAFF	TGTGCCAGCAGCTCCCCGCCGACTTCAAGCACTGAAGCTTTCTTT
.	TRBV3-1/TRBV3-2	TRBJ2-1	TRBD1	CASSARDRFVEQFF	TGTGCCAGCAGCGCCCGGGACAGGTTCGTGGAGCAGTTCTTC
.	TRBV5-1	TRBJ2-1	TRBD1	CASSLARTGYNEQFF	TGCGCCAGCAGCTTAGCGAGGACAGGCTACAATGAGCAGTTCTTC
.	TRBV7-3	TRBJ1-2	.	CASSFGNRHYNYGYTF	TGTGCCAGCAGCTTTGGAAACAGGCACTATAACTATGGCTACACCTTC
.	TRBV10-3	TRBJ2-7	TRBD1	CAISGTGAQYF	TGTGCCATCAGTGGCACAGGGGCCCAGTACTTC
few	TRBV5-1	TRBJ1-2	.	CASSLRPRGDGYTF	TGCGCCAGCAGCTTGAGACCCCGGGGTGATGGCTACACCTTC
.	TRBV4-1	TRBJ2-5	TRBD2	CASSHPIAGGLETQYF	TGCGCCAGCAGCCATCCTATAGCGGGGGGGCTCGAGACCCAGTACTTC
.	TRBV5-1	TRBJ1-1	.	CASSSQGSLMNTEAFF	TGCGCCAGCAGCTCCCAGGGCTCTTTAATGAACACTGAAGCTTTCTTT
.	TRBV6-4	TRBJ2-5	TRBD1	CASSVGQGEETQYF	TGTGCCAGCAGTGTCGGACAGGGAGAGGAGACCCAGTACTTC
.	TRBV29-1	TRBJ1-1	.	CSTRTGTTNTEAFF	TGCAGCACACGGACCGGGACAACGAACACTGAAGCTTTCTTT
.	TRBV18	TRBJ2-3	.	CASSPPSADTQYF	TGTGCCAGCTCACCACCGAGCGCAGATACGCAGTATTTT
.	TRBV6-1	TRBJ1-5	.	CASTTGLGQPQHF	TGTGCCAGCACGACAGGTTTGGGTCAGCCCCAGCATTTT
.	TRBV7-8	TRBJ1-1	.	CASSRRQDLMNTEAFF	TGTGCCAGCAGCCGGAGACAGGACCTAATGAACACTGAAGCTTTCTTT
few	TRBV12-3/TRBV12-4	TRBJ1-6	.	CASSLGPRSPLHF	TGTGCCAGCAGTTTAGGTCCCAGGTCACCCCTCCACTTT
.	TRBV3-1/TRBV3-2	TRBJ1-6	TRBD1	CASSLGTANSPLHF	TGTGCCAGCAGCCTCGGGACAGCTAATTCACCCCTCCACTTT
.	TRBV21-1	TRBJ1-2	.	CASSESGGDYGYTF	TGTGCCAGCAGCGAATCAGGGGGCGACTATGGCTACACCTTC
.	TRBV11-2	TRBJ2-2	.	CASSPQGFTGELFF	TGTGCCAGCAGCCCACAGGGATTCACCGGGGAGCTGTTTTTT
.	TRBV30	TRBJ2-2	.	CAQGKAGELFF	TGTGCCCAGGGTAAAGCCGGGGAGCTGTTTTTT
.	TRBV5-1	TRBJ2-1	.	CASHDPTFANNEQFF	TGCGCCAGCCACGACCCGACATTCGCTAACAATGAGCAGTTCTTC
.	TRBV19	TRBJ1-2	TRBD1	CASSIGGGRGYTF	TGTGCCAGTAGTATAGGAGGGGGCCGAGGCTACACCTTC
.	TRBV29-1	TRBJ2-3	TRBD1	CSVSTGTGDTDTQYF	TGCAGCGTCTCGACCGGGACAGGGGACACAGATACGCAGTATTTT
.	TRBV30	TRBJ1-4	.	CAWTPGTTGEKLFF	TGTGCCTGGACTCCCGGCACCACGGGAGAAAAACTGTTTTTT
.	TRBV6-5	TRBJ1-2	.	CASSYSTQGVGYTF	TGTGCCAGCAGTTACTCGACACAGGGTGTCGGCTACACCTTC
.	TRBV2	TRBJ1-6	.	CAFRGLSYNSPLHF	TGTGCCTTCCGAGGTTTGTCCTATAATTCACCCCTCCACTTT
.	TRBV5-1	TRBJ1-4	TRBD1	CASSLNRGISEKLFF	TGCGCCAGCAGCTTAAACAGGGGGATAAGTGAAAAACTGTTTTTT
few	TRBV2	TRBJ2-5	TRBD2	CASSDEERGGAETQYF	TGTGCCAGCAGTGATGAGGAGCGGGGGGGAGCGGAGACCCAGTACTTC
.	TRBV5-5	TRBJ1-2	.	CASSLAGSRGYGYTF	TGTGCCAGCAGCTTGGCGGGGTCTCGCGGCTATGGCTACACCTTC
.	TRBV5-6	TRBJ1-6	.	CASSLQGSHNSPLHF	TGTGCCAGCAGCTTGCAGGGGTCCCATAATTCACCCCTCCACTTT
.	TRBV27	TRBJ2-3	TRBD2	CASRSLAGGRTDTQYF	TGTGCCAGCAGATCACTAGCGGGGGGACGCACAGATACGCAGTATTTT
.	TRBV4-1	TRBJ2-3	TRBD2	CASSQDLSGGTDTQYF	TGCGCCAGCAGCCAAGATCTGAGCGGGGGCACAGATACGCAGTATTTT
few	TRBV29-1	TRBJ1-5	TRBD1	CSVGTGRNQPQHF	TGCAGCGTTGGGACAGGGCGGAATCAGCCCCAGCATTTT
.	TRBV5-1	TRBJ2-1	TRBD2	CASSLTRGGLREQFF	TGCGCCAGCAGCTTGACGCGGGGGGGCCTTCGAGAGCAGTTCTTC
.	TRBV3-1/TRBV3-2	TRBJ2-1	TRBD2	CASSQDLASGYNEQFF	TGTGCCAGCAGCCAAGATCTGGCTAGCGGATACAATGAGCAGTTCTTC
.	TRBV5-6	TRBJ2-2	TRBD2	CASQNWGGGPSGELFF	TGTGCCAGCCAAAACTGGGGCGGGGGGCCATCCGGGGAGCTGTTTTTT
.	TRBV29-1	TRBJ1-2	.	CSASGFNYGYTF	TGCAGCGCGTCGGGATTTAACTATGGCTACACCTTC
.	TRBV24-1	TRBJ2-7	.	CATSDLFVEGLSYEQYF	TGTGCCACCAGTGATTTGTTCGTGGAGGGGTTATCCTACGAGCAGTACTTC
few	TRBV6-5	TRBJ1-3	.	CASQQGSGNTIYF	TGTGCCAGCCAACAGGGTTCTGGAAACACCATATATTTT
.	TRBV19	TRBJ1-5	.	CASLGPPEPQHF	TGTGCCAGCTTGGGGCCGCCGGAGCCCCAGCATTTT
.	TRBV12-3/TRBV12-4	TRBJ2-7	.	CASSLTGYEQYF	TGTGCCAGCAGTCTAACAGGGTACGAGCAGTACTTC
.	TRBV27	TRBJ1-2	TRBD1	CASSLVGRGRRFNGYTF	TGTGCCAGCAGTTTAGTAGGCAGGGGGCGACGATTCAATGGCTACACCTTC